These T cell receptor beta chains were read from a single sample in a study of blood T cell repertoires in COVID-19. Assay used: immunoSEQ multiplex PCR; TCRdb lists only in-frame clones, some missing. This table holds roughly 670,000 clones, 75% to 90% found once. Sequencing was performed on peripheral blood. The receptors derive from a woman aged 18-35 years with acute or convalescent COVID-19. CDR3s leave out the opening cysteine and the closing phenylalanine or tryptophan. D genes are given only for firm matches.

v_call cdr3_length d_call cdr3_aa
TRBV27 10 . ASSLLAQPQH
TRBV12-3/TRBV12-4 10 . ASSYPGFGYT
TRBV10-3 10 . AISEQSYGYT
TRBV19 13 . ASSITGSYNSPLH
TRBV5-8 12 . ASGRDLGRGTIY
TRBV2 13 TRBD1 ASRQGQGATYEQY
TRBV30 14 . AWSGGSGSGGEKLF
TRBV5-1 11 . ASSTWQGYEQY
TRBV9 12 . ASSETASSYEQY
TRBV7-2 13 TRBD1 ASSAPGQGVYEQY
TRBV7-3 13 TRBD2 ASSLRSGGNNEQF
TRBV10-3 15 TRBD2 AISESGLAGISYEQY
TRBV19 16 TRBD1 ASSIGRQGGLSRTEAF
TRBV29-1 9 . SVEDSAEAF
TRBV18 11 . ASSPDKNYGYT
TRBV6-6 10 TRBD2 ASSSRGEEQF
TRBV5-4 13 . ASSQRLSSYNEQF
TRBV5-1 14 TRBD1 ASSWGGQGPNSPLH
TRBV7-9 15 TRBD1 ASKPGQGFSPGNTIY
TRBV19 15 TRBD1 ASSIGGQGASNQPQH
TRBV4-3 14 TRBD2 ASSQGERGLPYEQY
TRBV5-4 14 . ASSLKGGRTNYGYT
TRBV3-1/TRBV3-2 16 . ASSQDWMETGGGETQY
TRBV29-1 13 TRBD1 SVEPGQGADNEQF
TRBV14 11 TRBD1 ASSPWDRPGYT
TRBV4-2 12 . ASSHRGPEETQY
TRBV6-2/TRBV6-3 14 TRBD1 ASSYLGGQDTYEQY
TRBV13 16 TRBD1 ASSWSTGGTISGNTIY
TRBV4-3 15 . ASSQEFAGALYNEQF
TRBV18 13 TRBD1 ASSSGQGRGNEQY